In its sample, the clone carrying this T cell receptor beta chain is medium-sized. Antigen specificity is unknown. The PCR ran on 60 Vbeta and 13 Jbeta primers. Sequenced by immunoSEQ multiplex PCR; TCRdb stores in-frame clones only, minus some. The table lists some 90,000 clones, approximately 72% of them singletons. The data were taken from a study of cytomegalovirus exposure and HLA in healthy donors. The study, taken as a whole, reports: As a later analysis showed, a missense DCLRE1C variant was linked to trimming of TCR beta V- and J-genes.

Germline CDR1 and CDR2: LNHDA and SQIVND (reference sequence). The CDR3 extends over 13 amino acids. V was clipped by 3 bases and J by 5 bases, with 7 bases between them. The V gene is TRBV19, the J gene TRBJ1-4; D may be TRBD1 (5 bases). The source of this sequence is a woman in her seventies in good health and CMV-seropositive. Sequencing used PBMCs. The CDR3 loop is CASSIKGNEKLFF. CDR3 DNA: TGTGCCAGTAGTATTAAGGGGAATGAAAAACTGTTTTTT.